Listed below are T cell receptor beta chains from one sample, sequenced in a study of blood T cell repertoires in COVID-19. Assay used: immunoSEQ multiplex PCR; TCRdb lists only in-frame clones, some missing. The sample has nearly 110,000 clones, roughly 90% seen once. The sequenced sample consisted of peripheral blood. Receptor source: a man between 40 and 49 years old with active or convalescent COVID-19. Both conserved end residues are part of each CDR3. Each record gives: D gene, V gene, clone size, J gene, CDR3 DNA, CDR3 protein. The D gene is left open where the match is weak. For some rows the clone size is stated as once, few or many, or as a class when expanded; others skip it.

TRBD2,TRBV3-1/TRBV3-2,-,TRBJ2-7,TGTGCCAGCAGCCCCAGCGGGGAGGGAGCTCCTAACTCCTACGAGCAGTACTTC,CASSPSGEGAPNSYEQYF
TRBD1,TRBV25-1,-,TRBJ1-3,TGTGCCAGCAGTGAGAACAGGGGGTATGGAAACACCATATATTTT,CASSENRGYGNTIYF
TRBD1,TRBV19,many,TRBJ2-2,TGTGCCAGTAGACAGGGGTCTAACACCGGGGAGCTGTTTTTT,CASRQGSNTGELFF
-,TRBV30,-,TRBJ1-4,TGTGCCTGGACTAGGGGATTCGGTGAAAAACTGTTTTTT,CAWTRGFGEKLFF
TRBD2,TRBV7-2,-,TRBJ2-7,TGTGCCAGCAGCTACTATAGCGGGAGTTTTCCGGGAGAGCAGTACTTC,CASSYYSGSFPGEQYF
-,TRBV4-3,-,TRBJ2-3,TGCGCCAGCAGCCAAGATAGGACTAGCACAGATACGCAGTATTTT,CASSQDRTSTDTQYF
-,TRBV18,-,TRBJ1-3,TGTGCCAGCTCACCACCACAGGGTCCTGGGAGTGGAAACACCATATATTTT,CASSPPQGPGSGNTIYF
TRBD2,TRBV5-6,-,TRBJ2-7,TGTGCCAGCAGCCTCGAACTAGCGATGATTTCCTACGAGCAGTACTTC,CASSLELAMISYEQYF
TRBD2,TRBV28,few,TRBJ2-2,TGTGCCAGCAGTGGTAGCGGGAGAGTCACCGGGGAGCTGTTTTTT,CASSGSGRVTGELFF
TRBD2,TRBV28,-,TRBJ2-7,TGTGCCTCAGTGTCTAGCGGGTCCCACGAGCAGTACTTC,CASVSSGSHEQYF
TRBD2,TRBV28,-,TRBJ2-7,TGTGCCAGCTCCCTAGGGGCGGGGGGTTTAGACGAGCAGTACTTC,CASSLGAGGLDEQYF
TRBD1,TRBV28,-,TRBJ2-3,TGTGCCAGCAGTCCGGGACAGGGTCATACGCAGTATTTT,CASSPGQGHTQYF
-,TRBV19,-,TRBJ2-2,TGTGCCAGTAGGTCCTCGAACACCGGGGAGCTGTTTTTT,CASRSSNTGELFF
-,TRBV24-1,-,TRBJ2-5,TGTGCCACCAGTGGGGCAGGGGGGGAGACCCAGTACTTC,CATSGAGGETQYF
TRBD2,TRBV9,once,TRBJ2-3,TGTGCCAGCAGCGTGCGGGAGGCGGGGCGTGATACGCAGTATTTT,CASSVREAGRDTQYF
TRBD1,TRBV6-1,-,TRBJ2-7,TGTGCCAGCAGTGAAGCGGGACAGGGGGGGCTTTACGAGCAGTACTTC,CASSEAGQGGLYEQYF
-,TRBV25-1,-,TRBJ1-4,TGTGCCAGCAGCCTCGAATGGGGGCGCGATGAAAAACTGTTTTTT,CASSLEWGRDEKLFF
TRBD1,TRBV4-3,-,TRBJ1-5,TGCGCCAGCAGCCAAGAAACTACAGCCGGGACAGGGGTTCAGCCCCAGCATTTT,CASSQETTAGTGVQPQHF
-,TRBV10-3,-,TRBJ1-4,TGTGCCATCAGTGAGTTTATTAATGAAAAACTGTTTTTT,CAISEFINEKLFF
TRBD1,TRBV4-3,once,TRBJ2-7,TGCGCCAGCAGCCAAGTGGGGACAGGCTTCTACGAGCAGTACTTC,CASSQVGTGFYEQYF
-,TRBV3-1/TRBV3-2,once,TRBJ2-2,TGTGCCAGCAGCCAAGGCAGCGTACTCACCGGGGAGCTGTTTTTT,CASSQGSVLTGELFF
-,TRBV7-8,once,TRBJ2-3,TGTGCCAGCAGCTTAATGGGGTGGACAGCAATAGATACGCAGTATTTT,CASSLMGWTAIDTQYF
-,TRBV28,-,TRBJ1-3,TGTGCCAGCAGCCGTGGACAGCTGTCTGGAAACACCATATATTTT,CASSRGQLSGNTIYF
TRBD2,TRBV4-1,-,TRBJ2-5,TGCGCCAGCAGCCAGGGGAACGCGGGAGGACTTGGGGAGACCCAGTACTTC,CASSQGNAGGLGETQYF
TRBD2,TRBV10-3,-,TRBJ2-3,TGTGCCATCAGTGAGTCGAGGCTAGCGGGCGGCGATACGCAGTATTTT,CAISESRLAGGDTQYF
TRBD2,TRBV4-1,-,TRBJ2-7,TGCGCCAGCAGCCAAGATTGGGGGGGCGAGCAGTACTTC,CASSQDWGGEQYF
TRBD2,TRBV19,-,TRBJ2-3,TGTGCCAGTAGTACCAGACTAGCGGGAGGGGCACCTAGCACAGATACGCAGTATTTT,CASSTRLAGGAPSTDTQYF
-,TRBV30,-,TRBJ2-2,TGTGCCTGGAGTGTACAGGGGAACACCGGGGAGCTGTTTTTT,CAWSVQGNTGELFF
-,TRBV7-6,-,TRBJ2-5,TGTGCCAGCAGCTTGACGGGAGCTGTACAAGAGACCCAGTACTTC,CASSLTGAVQETQYF
-,TRBV2,-,TRBJ2-1,TGTGCCAGCAGCTCTGGTCGAGGGAGCGATGAGCAGTTCTTC,CASSSGRGSDEQFF
TRBD1,TRBV6-4,-,TRBJ1-5,TGTGCCAGCAGTGAGGGACAGGGCGGTCAGCCCCAGCATTTT,CASSEGQGGQPQHF
-,TRBV6-2/TRBV6-3,-,TRBJ1-2,TGTGCCAGCAGTCTACAGGGCCAGCCGTACTATGGCTACACCTTC,CASSLQGQPYYGYTF
-,TRBV6-5,once,TRBJ1-1,TGTGCCAGCCGACAAGGGGGGAACACTGAAGCTTTCTTT,CASRQGGNTEAFF
TRBD2,TRBV6-4,-,TRBJ2-3,TGTGCCAGCAGTGAGACTAGCGGGAGGGGCACAGATACGCAGTATTTT,CASSETSGRGTDTQYF
TRBD2,TRBV3-1/TRBV3-2,-,TRBJ2-2,TGTGCCAGCAGTCTAGCGGGAGGGTCACGCGCCGGGGAGCTGTTTTTT,CASSLAGGSRAGELFF
-,TRBV7-2,-,TRBJ1-3,TGTGCCAGCAGCCAGGGTCCTGGAAACACCATATATTTT,CASSQGPGNTIYF
TRBD1,TRBV7-2,few,TRBJ1-2,TGTGCCAGCAGCTTAGGTGGACAGGGGCGGGTAGGTGGCTACACCTTC,CASSLGGQGRVGGYTF
TRBD1,TRBV24-1,-,TRBJ1-2,TGTGCCACCAGTGATTTCTCCAATGACAGGGGTGGCTACACCTTC,CATSDFSNDRGGYTF
-,TRBV27,-,TRBJ2-2,TGTGCCAATAAGGACAGAAACACCGGGGAGCTGTTTTTT,CANKDRNTGELFF
-,TRBV3-1/TRBV3-2,-,TRBJ1-2,TGTGCCAGCAGCCAACACGGGAACTATGGCTACACCTTC,CASSQHGNYGYTF
-,TRBV5-4,-,TRBJ1-1,TGTGCCAGCAGCTTGAGATTTCGCGTGAACACTGAAGCTTTCTTT,CASSLRFRVNTEAFF
-,TRBV28,-,TRBJ1-2,TGTGCCAGCAGTTTAGCCAGGGCTAACTATGGCTACACCTTC,CASSLARANYGYTF
TRBD1,TRBV30,-,TRBJ1-2,TGTGCCTGGAGTTTGGCGGACAGGCCCCCTTGGGGCTACACCTTC,CAWSLADRPPWGYTF
-,TRBV7-6,-,TRBJ2-7,TGTGCCAGCAGCTTAGATCGGACAGTCCTCCCTTACGAGCAGTACTTC,CASSLDRTVLPYEQYF
-,TRBV28,-,TRBJ1-2,TGTGCCAGCAGTACGAGGGCAGGCTACACCTTC,CASSTRAGYTF
TRBD2,TRBV5-3,-,TRBJ2-2,TGTGCCAGAAGCCTCGGGGGGGGACTGGCGGGAGCCCCCGGGGAGCTGTTTTTT,CARSLGGGLAGAPGELFF
TRBD1,TRBV5-8,-,TRBJ1-6,TGTGCCAGCAGCCGGGGACAGTCTAATTCACCCCTCCACTTT,CASSRGQSNSPLHF
TRBD1,TRBV27,-,TRBJ2-7,TGTGCCAGCAGTTTAGGGACAGGGGTCTACGAGCAGTACTTC,CASSLGTGVYEQYF
-,TRBV6-5,-,TRBJ2-1,TGTGCCAGCAGTTACTCGAGCGGAGCGCGCAATGAGCAGTTCTTC,CASSYSSGARNEQFF
TRBD1,TRBV7-2,-,TRBJ2-2,TGTGCCAGCAGCTGGGGACAGATCAACACCGGGGAGCTGTTTTTT,CASSWGQINTGELFF